This T cell receptor (beta chain) derives from a study of blood T cell repertoires in COVID-19 (TCRdb year 2020). Turning to the overall study: The collaborator samples originated in the United States, Italy and Spain and spanned the acute and convalescent phases of COVID-19. The repertoires were released in a freely available public database intended as a resource for research on the immune response to SARS-CoV-2. HLA class I and class II types, where available, came from metadata supplied by the sample provider rather than from assay-based typing. Deeply sampled blood TCRbeta repertoires from subjects exposed to, actively infected with, or recovered from COVID-19 were included in the dataset. Sample metadata almost always included a de-identified subject ID, COVID-19 status, age in years and sex. Samples came from the ongoing ImmuneRACE study (first 160 participants) plus 1,254 subjects from 6 global collaborators. The prospective study material was composed of cDNA or gDNA derived from T cells, B-cell-depleted T cells, or PBMCs.

Study-wide conclusions, independent of this receptor: Clinical and demographic metadata were provided uncurated, with the amount varying by source and participant.

Collaborating institutions collected whole blood in K2EDTA tubes following their own protocols. Collaborator samples were shipped for TCRbeta analysis as frozen whole blood, isolated PBMCs, or DNA extracted from either sample type. Spanning cysteine to phenylalanine, the CDR3 consists of 19 amino acids. The kept DNA is CDR3 alone, 57 bases in frame from the first base. This clone was seen only once. The specificity of this receptor is unknown. Per-base qualities were not stored, and no clone one base away is much larger. TCRbeta CDR3 regions were amplified from genomic DNA using the immunoSEQ Assay, a bias-controlled multiplex PCR. The source study handled its data this way. Within the assay, amplification of reference gene primers was used to estimate how many nucleated cells each sample contained. To quantify the absolute abundance of each unique TCRbeta CDR3 rearrangement, sequence reads were collapsed and filtered. For each sample, productive Simpson clonality was calculated as the square root of Simpson's diversity index over productive rearrangements. TCRdb holds this immuneACCESS table with in-frame rearrangements only. Some clones are missing; in checked studies, unresolved V genes explain under half, and the rest has no known cause. The D gene and trimming were derived from the DNA, and the V and J assignments and clone size from that table. In this sample the table shows 150,000 or so clones, around nine tenths of which occur a single time. Of the sample, over 4.5% falls within the top ten clones.

The TCR comes from a human donor in a cohort sampled during active COVID-19. The chain is assembled from TRBV21-1 and TRBJ2-3; no check of the table's D call, TRBD2, against the DNA was made. TRBV21-1 is given as a pseudogene. The sequenced material came from peripheral blood. The CDR3 reads CASSKGRLAGGPNTDTQYF. The sequence in DNA is TGTGCCAGCAGCAAAGGCAGACTAGCGGGGGGGCCGAACACAGATACGCAGTATTTT.